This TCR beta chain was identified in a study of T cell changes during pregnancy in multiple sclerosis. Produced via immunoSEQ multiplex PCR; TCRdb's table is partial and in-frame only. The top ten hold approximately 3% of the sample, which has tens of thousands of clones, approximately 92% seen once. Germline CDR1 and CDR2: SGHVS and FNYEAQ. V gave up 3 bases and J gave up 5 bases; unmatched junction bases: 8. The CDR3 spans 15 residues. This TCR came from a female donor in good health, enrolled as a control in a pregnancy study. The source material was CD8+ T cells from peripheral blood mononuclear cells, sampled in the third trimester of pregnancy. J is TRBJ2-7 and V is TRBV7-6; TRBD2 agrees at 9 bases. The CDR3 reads CASSLSGTSPHEQYF. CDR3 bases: TGTGCCAGCAGCTTGTCCGGGACTAGCCCCCACGAGCAGTACTTC. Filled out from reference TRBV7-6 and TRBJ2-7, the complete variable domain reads GAGVSQSPRYKVTKRGQDVALRCDPISGHVSLYWYRQALGQGPEFLTYFNYEAQQDKSGLPNDRFSAERPEGSISTLTIQRTEQRDSAMYRCASSLSGTSPHEQYFGPGTRLTVT.